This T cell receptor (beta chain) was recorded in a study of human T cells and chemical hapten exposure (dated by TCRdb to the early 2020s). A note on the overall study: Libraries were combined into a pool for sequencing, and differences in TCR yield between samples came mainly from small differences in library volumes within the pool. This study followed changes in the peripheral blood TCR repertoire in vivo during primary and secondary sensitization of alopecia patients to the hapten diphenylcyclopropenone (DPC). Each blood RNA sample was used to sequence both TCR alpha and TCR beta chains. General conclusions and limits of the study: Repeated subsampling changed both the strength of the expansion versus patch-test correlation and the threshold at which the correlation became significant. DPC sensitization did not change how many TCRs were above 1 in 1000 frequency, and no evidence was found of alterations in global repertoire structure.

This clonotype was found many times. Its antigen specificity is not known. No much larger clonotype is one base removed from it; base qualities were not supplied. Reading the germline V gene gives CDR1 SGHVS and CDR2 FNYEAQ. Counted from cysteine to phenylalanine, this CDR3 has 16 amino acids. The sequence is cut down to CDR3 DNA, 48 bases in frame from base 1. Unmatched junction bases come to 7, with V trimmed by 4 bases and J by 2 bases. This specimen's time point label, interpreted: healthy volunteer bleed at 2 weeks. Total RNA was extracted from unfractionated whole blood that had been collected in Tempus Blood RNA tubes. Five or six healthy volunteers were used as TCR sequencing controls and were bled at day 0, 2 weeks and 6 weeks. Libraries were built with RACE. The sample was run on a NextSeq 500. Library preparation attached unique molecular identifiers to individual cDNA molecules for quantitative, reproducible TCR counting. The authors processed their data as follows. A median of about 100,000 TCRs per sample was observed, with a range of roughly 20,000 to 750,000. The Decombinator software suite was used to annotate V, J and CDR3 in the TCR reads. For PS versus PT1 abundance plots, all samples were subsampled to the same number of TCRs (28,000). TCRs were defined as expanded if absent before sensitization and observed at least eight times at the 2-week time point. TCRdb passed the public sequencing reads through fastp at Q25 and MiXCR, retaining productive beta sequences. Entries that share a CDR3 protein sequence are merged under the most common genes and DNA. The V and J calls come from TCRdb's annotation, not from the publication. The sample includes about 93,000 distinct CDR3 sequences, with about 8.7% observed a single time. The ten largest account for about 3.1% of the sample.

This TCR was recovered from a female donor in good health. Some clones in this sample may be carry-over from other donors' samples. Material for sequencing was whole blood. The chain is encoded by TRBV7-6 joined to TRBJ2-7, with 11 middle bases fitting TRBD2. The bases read TGTGCCAGCAGCTCCCAACCGGGACTAGCGGCCTACGAGCAGTACTTC. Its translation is CASSSQPGLAAYEQYF.